Below, one T cell receptor beta chain is given with its context. The clone's antigen remains unknown. One base away there is no much larger clone; base qualities are not given. Using the deep immunoSEQ assay, multiplex PCR amplified TCR CDR3 regions from genomic DNA. Extracted genomic DNA from each cell subset was spread evenly across all wells of several immunoSEQ 96-well plates, with each plate serving as a replicate. Each replicate PCR for sorted subsets received about 210 ng genomic DNA, equal to about 30,000 T cell genomes. Purified libraries were measured with a Qubit 3.0 fluorometer, size-checked on a Bioanalyzer 2100, and measured again with the KAPA Library Quantification kit. A separate single-read 150-cycle Illumina NextSeq 550 flow cell was used to sequence each immunoSEQ 96-well plate. As for the authors' bioinformatics: The immunoSEQ output contained only junctional sequences without quality scores, so filtering could not match that applied to full-length reads. To assign V/J genes and CDR3, sequences were annotated using PyIR, a Python wrapper for IgBLAST v1.9, with IMGT germline references. Reads were removed for weak V/J assignments (E-value above 1e-6), missing CDR3, stop codons, out-of-frame junctions, or ambiguous translated residues. V3J clonotypes were defined as sequences sharing the same inferred V gene, J gene, and CDR3 amino acid sequence. Percentage overlap between repertoires was computed as shared unique clonotypes divided by the size of the smaller repertoire. RTK rarefaction, the Chao1 estimator, and Recon v2.1 estimates of unobserved clonotypes were used to assess repertoire richness. OLGA was used to compute generation probabilities for all TCRbeta clonotypes that the gDNA method yielded from four donors. TCRdb obtained this table from immuneACCESS and retained in-frame rearrangements with V and J assigned. These tables miss some clones; where compared with another copy, unresolved V genes account for less than half of the shortfall, and the remainder is unexplained. V, J and clone size reflect that table, while D and trimming were determined from the DNA. Recorded for this sample are around 1,900,000 clones; around 95% of them occurred a single time. Over 1.5% of the sample is in the top ten clones.

These data originate in a study of shared clonotypes between healthy human individuals (dated by TCRdb to about 2020). A note on the overall study: The cohort comprised two women and three men aged 18 to 49 years. Libraries were prepared and TCR repertoires were sequenced by different laboratories using diverse techniques, in order to increase sequencing depth and limit assay-specific biases. For each donor, CD4 naive and CD4 memory were each run on three plates, CD8 naive on two plates, and CD8 memory on one plate. To estimate repertoire size and how much clonotypes are shared between individuals, the study performed deep sequencing of blood TCR repertoires from roughly five healthy adults. Between about 0.8 and 9 billion PBMCs per donor were obtained by leukapheresis.

Including the terminal cysteine and phenylalanine, the CDR3 comprises 12 residues. Only the CDR3 DNA stays, 36 bases, in frame from base 1. The germline V gene yields SGHAT for CDR1 and FQNNGV for CDR2. V loses 2 bases of germline sequence and J loses 6 bases, and the interval between the two ends is 8 bases. Study-wide findings and limitations: Higher generation probabilities were observed for clonotypes shared by all four sorted-subset donors than for non-shared clonotypes. Incomplete sequencing was indicated by rarefaction of sorted-subset datasets, despite the large sequencing depth. Sampling was restricted to blood, and TCR repertoires in tissue are likely to differ from TCR repertoires in blood. Larger estimated clonotype richness was generally found for naive subsets than for memory subsets. Because the study included only a small number of donors, the genetic and exposure-history diversity represented was limited. Across a few donors, 5% to 6% of naive CD4, approximately 3.6% of naive CD8, roughly 2.3% of memory CD4, and 0.4% of memory CD8 clonotypes were shared. Pairwise subsampling led to the expectation that sequencing depth would affect the degree of clonotype sharing among donors.

For the CD8 naive samples, CD45RO-negative cells were positively selected for CCR7, yielding a CD45RA+CCR7+ population from which TemRA cells were excluded. Healthy HIV-negative adults with no recently reported acute infections or vaccinations were included as donors. Every donor was a Caucasian adult living in Nashville, Tennessee, USA. After blood collection by leukapheresis, PBMCs were isolated using Ficoll-Histopaque density gradient centrifugation and then cryopreserved in the vapor phase of liquid nitrogen. Analytical flow cytometry was used to check the purity and quantity of each magnetically sorted T cell population. Each sorted fraction had its genomic DNA isolated and then quantified by UV absorbance on a Nanodrop 2000c.

The chain employs TRBV11-2 and TRBJ2-7; no D gene call is confident. Sequenced sample: naive CD8+ T cells from PBMCs. Explained via the paper, the cell subset or site label denotes: CD45RA+CCR7+. The source of this sequence is a man in his late teens or twenties in good health. Some clones in this sample may be carry-over from other donors' samples. The CDR3 reads CASSLTSGEQYF. The nucleotide sequence is given as TGTGCCAGCAGCTTAACCTCCGGCGAGCAGTACTTC. The CDR3, completed at both ends by the reference TRBV11-2 and TRBJ2-7 genes, gives the full variable domain EAGVAQSPRYKIIEKRQSVAFWCNPISGHATLYWYQQILGQGPKLLIQFQNNGVVDDSQLPKDRFSAERLKGVDSTLKIQPAKLEDSAVYLCASSLTSGEQYFGPGTRLTVT.